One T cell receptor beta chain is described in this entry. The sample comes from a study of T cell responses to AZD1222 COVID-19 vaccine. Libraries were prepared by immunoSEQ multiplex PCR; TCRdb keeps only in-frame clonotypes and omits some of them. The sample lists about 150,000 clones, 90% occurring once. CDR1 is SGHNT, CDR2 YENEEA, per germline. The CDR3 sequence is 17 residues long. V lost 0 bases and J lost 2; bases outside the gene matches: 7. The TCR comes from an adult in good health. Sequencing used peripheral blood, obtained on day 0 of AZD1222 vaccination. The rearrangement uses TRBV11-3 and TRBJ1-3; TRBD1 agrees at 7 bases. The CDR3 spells CASSLDWDSKTGNTIYF. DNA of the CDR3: TGTGCCAGCAGCTTAGATTGGGACAGCAAGACTGGAAACACCATATATTTT.